These T cell receptor beta chains were read from a single sample in a study of post-analysis software for immune sequencing data. In TCRdb, the PCR reads were re-called with MiXCR into one record per CDR3 protein. This sample yields 650,000 to 900,000 distinct CDR3 sequences, of which around 46% are seen a single time; approximately 5% belongs to the top ten. Sequenced material: blood. The receptor set was obtained from a girl under 18 with multiple sclerosis. Each CDR3 is given with its conserved first and last residue. D genes are given only for firm matches. Clone sizes are given selectively: once, few, many, or a class where the clone is expanded.

d_call | clone_size | cdr3_length | j_call | v_call | cdr3_aa | cdr3_nt
TRBD2 | NA | 17 | TRBJ2-1 | TRBV28 | CASFSAGLAEKYNEQFF | TGTGCCAGCTTCTCAGCCGGGCTAGCGGAAAAGTACAATGAGCAGTTCTTC
TRBD2 | NA | 16 | TRBJ2-5 | TRBV6-5 | CASSYSIAGGGETQYF | TGTGCCAGCAGTTACTCTATAGCGGGAGGTGGTGAGACCCAGTACTTC
TRBD1 | NA | 13 | TRBJ2-7 | TRBV12-3/TRBV12-4 | CASSFWDRPEQYF | TGTGCCAGCAGTTTCTGGGACAGACCCGAGCAGTACTTC
NA | NA | 15 | TRBJ1-6 | TRBV30 | CAWDPGRPRDSPLHF | TGTGCCTGGGATCCGGGACGGCCCAGGGATTCACCCCTCCACTTT
NA | NA | 13 | TRBJ2-1 | TRBV28 | CASSFPSRDEQFF | TGTGCCAGCAGTTTTCCCAGTCGTGATGAGCAGTTCTTC
NA | once | 12 | TRBJ2-5 | TRBV10-3 | CAISEEGETQYF | TGTGCCATCAGTGAGGAGGGGGAGACCCAGTACTTC
NA | NA | 14 | TRBJ2-3 | TRBV29-1 | CSAEGRWSTDTQYF | TGCAGCGCCGAGGGGCGGTGGAGCACAGATACGCAGTATTTT
NA | NA | 16 | TRBJ2-1 | TRBV20-1 | CSAVGGGWQKYNEQFF | TGCAGTGCAGTGGGTGGGGGATGGCAAAAGTACAATGAGCAGTTCTTC
TRBD2 | NA | 15 | TRBJ2-2 | TRBV20-1 | CSAIKASGNTGELVF | TGCAGTGCGATTAAGGCTAGCGGAAACACCGGGGAGCTGGTTTTT
TRBD1 | NA | 14 | TRBJ2-3 | TRBV20-1 | CSAWDREGGDTQYF | TGCAGTGCATGGGACAGGGAGGGTGGAGATACGCAGTATTTT
NA | NA | 15 | TRBJ2-1 | TRBV5-6 | CASSRRDSSYNEQFF | TGTGCCAGCAGCCGCCGGGACTCCTCGTACAATGAGCAGTTCTTC
TRBD2 | NA | 15 | TRBJ2-7 | TRBV29-1 | CSVETGTSPAYEQYF | TGCAGCGTGGAAACCGGGACTAGCCCTGCCTACGAGCAGTACTTC
TRBD1 | few | 15 | TRBJ2-7 | TRBV20-1 | CSARDPRGHAYEQYF | TGCAGTGCTAGAGATCCGAGGGGGCACGCCTACGAGCAGTACTTC
NA | few | 14 | TRBJ2-1 | TRBV7-6 | CASSLVTGYNEQFF | TGTGCCAGCAGCTTAGTAACAGGGTACAATGAGCAGTTCTTC
NA | NA | 20 | TRBJ2-6 | TRBV7-9 | CASSLFGGYGAFSGANVLTF | TGTGCCAGCAGCTTATTCGGAGGATACGGAGCATTCTCTGGGGCCAACGTCCTGACTTTC
TRBD2 | NA | 18 | TRBJ2-7 | TRBV27 | CASSPVPGSSGYSYEQYF | TGTGCCAGCAGTCCCGTCCCGGGGTCTAGCGGGTACTCCTACGAGCAGTACTTC
NA | once | 14 | TRBJ2-7 | TRBV27 | CASSLGFPSYEQYF | TGTGCCAGCAGCCTAGGGTTCCCATCCTACGAGCAGTACTTC
NA | few | 13 | TRBJ2-3 | TRBV7-9 | CASSWQITDTQYF | TGTGCCAGCAGCTGGCAGATCACAGATACGCAGTATTTT
NA | few | 13 | TRBJ2-3 | TRBV5-1 | CASRNEVPDTQYF | TGCGCCAGCAGAAATGAGGTCCCAGATACGCAGTATTTT
NA | NA | 14 | TRBJ2-7 | TRBV7-6 | CASSAPGTHYEQYF | TGTGCCAGCAGCGCCCCCGGGACTCACTACGAGCAGTACTTC
NA | NA | 14 | TRBJ2-1 | TRBV5-1 | CASSSTGLANEQFF | TGCGCCAGCAGCTCAACGGGTCTCGCCAATGAGCAGTTCTTC
TRBD1 | NA | 14 | TRBJ2-5 | TRBV12-3/TRBV12-4 | CASRTTGGGETQYF | TGTGCCAGCAGGACAACAGGGGGCGGAGAGACCCAGTACTTC